This is a list of T cell receptor beta chains from one sample in a study of blood T cells in healthy people across ages. TCRdb independently ran MiXCR on the 5' RACE reads; one entry per CDR3 protein. The sample has about 1.6 million distinct CDR3 sequences, about 31% seen once. Sample: blood. Source of these receptors: a young woman in good health. CDR3s include the opening cysteine and the closing phenylalanine or tryptophan. D genes are given only for firm matches. Not every row has a clone size; where given, it reads once, few, many or a size class.

clone_size: few
v_call: TRBV20-1
j_call: TRBJ1-2
d_call: TRBD1
cdr3_aa: CSASPRGLVYGYTF
cdr3_nt: TGCAGTGCCAGTCCCAGGGGGCTCGTCTATGGCTACACCTTC

clone_size: few
v_call: TRBV14
j_call: TRBJ2-5
d_call: .
cdr3_aa: CASSQHKETQYF
cdr3_nt: TGTGCCAGCAGCCAACATAAGGAGACCCAGTACTTC

clone_size: .
v_call: TRBV9
j_call: TRBJ2-3
d_call: TRBD2
cdr3_aa: CAGSVEAGRSGSMMDTQYF
cdr3_nt: TGTGCCGGCAGCGTAGAAGCGGGTAGGAGCGGGAGCATGATGGATACGCAGTATTTT

clone_size: few
v_call: TRBV11-3
j_call: TRBJ2-1
d_call: TRBD2
cdr3_aa: CASSSLAGTEQFF
cdr3_nt: TGTGCCAGCAGCTCATTAGCGGGGACTGAGCAGTTCTTC

clone_size: .
v_call: TRBV20-1
j_call: TRBJ2-3
d_call: .
cdr3_aa: CSARFQGWPDTQYF
cdr3_nt: TGCAGTGCTAGGTTTCAGGGATGGCCAGATACGCAGTATTTT

clone_size: .
v_call: TRBV6-2/TRBV6-3
j_call: TRBJ2-2
d_call: .
cdr3_aa: CASRRTPPTGELFF
cdr3_nt: TGTGCCAGCAGAAGGACACCGCCCACCGGGGAGCTGTTTTTT

clone_size: few
v_call: TRBV12-3/TRBV12-4
j_call: TRBJ2-7
d_call: TRBD2
cdr3_aa: CASSLRRELEQYF
cdr3_nt: TGTGCCAGCAGTTTAAGGCGGGAGCTCGAGCAGTACTTC

clone_size: once
v_call: TRBV12-3/TRBV12-4
j_call: TRBJ2-5
d_call: TRBD2
cdr3_aa: CASSSQAGGIQETQYF
cdr3_nt: TGTGCCAGCAGTTCACAAGCGGGGGGCATTCAAGAGACCCAGTACTTC

clone_size: .
v_call: TRBV12-3/TRBV12-4
j_call: TRBJ2-3
d_call: .
cdr3_aa: CASSARADTDTQYF
cdr3_nt: TGTGCCAGCAGCGCACGGGCGGACACAGATACGCAGTATTTT

clone_size: few
v_call: TRBV12-3/TRBV12-4
j_call: TRBJ2-1
d_call: TRBD2
cdr3_aa: CASSLALAGRNNEQFF
cdr3_nt: TGTGCCAGCAGTTTAGCGCTAGCGGGGAGAAACAATGAGCAGTTCTTC